A single sample gave rise to the 17 T cell receptor beta chains below, sequenced in a study of blood T cell repertoires in COVID-19. Produced via immunoSEQ multiplex PCR; TCRdb's table is partial and in-frame only. The profile shows more than 300,000 clones, 85% to 90% of them singletons. Sequenced material: peripheral blood. The receptors were sampled from a middle-aged woman with COVID-19, enrolled during active disease.

The CDR3 reads CASGGTREWEQYF. The DNA of the CDR3 is TGTGCCAGCGGCGGGACTCGGGAATGGGAGCAGTACTTC. This chain joins TRBV7-8 and TRBJ2-7; D possibly corresponds to TRBD2 (6 bases). V dropped 8 bases and J dropped 7 bases, with 18 bases sitting between them. This CDR3 region has 13 residues. Per the germline V gene, CDR1 is SGHVS and CDR2 is FQNEAQ. Looking up the rest from reference TRBV7-8 and TRBJ2-7 gives the full variable domain: GAGVSQSPRYKVAKRGQDVALRCDPISGHVSLFWYQQALGQGPEFLTYFQNEAQLDKSGLPSDRFFAERPEGSVSTLKIQRTQQEDSAVYLCASGGTREWEQYFGPGTRLTVT.

V and J are TRBV29-1 and TRBJ1-1; D possibly corresponds to TRBD1 (5 bases). CDR1 is SQVTM, CDR2 ANQGSEA, per germline. The CDR3 is 11 amino acids. The V end lost 5 bases, the J end lost 8 bases, and 12 bases lay between the germline ends. CDR3 sequence: CSVQGQGEAFF. For the CDR3, the DNA is TGCAGCGTTCAAGGGCAGGGAGAAGCTTTCTTT.

The count of this clone is one. The V gene is TRBV28, the J gene TRBJ1-2; D is uncertain. CDR3 length: 14 residues. V was clipped by 7 bases and J by 8 bases, with 20 bases between them. Germline assignment: CDR1 MDHEN and CDR2 SYDVKM. The CDR3 bases are TGTGCCAGCATGTACAGTCGCTCTGGTTGGGGCTACACCTTC. This codes for CASMYSRSGWGYTF.

The chain has TRBV28 and TRBJ2-7; D perhaps matches TRBD2 (6 bases). The V end lost 5 bases, the J end lost 1 base, and 15 bases lay between the germline ends. Germline V gene sequence: CDR1 MDHEN, CDR2 SYDVKM. This CDR3 contains 15 residues. The CDR3 bases are TGTGCCAGCAGTCCCCCGGGGACTGGATCCTACGAGCAGTACTTC. Amino acids: CASSPPGTGSYEQYF.

Here the CDR3 reads CASSVGGQAGYTF. CDR3 in DNA: TGTGCCAGCAGCGTAGGGGGACAAGCGGGCTACACCTTC. The chain joins TRBV9 to TRBJ1-2; maybe TRBD1 (6 bases). Germline loops: CDR1 SGDLS, CDR2 YYNGEE. There are 13 residues in the CDR3. V lost 0 bases and J 8 bases, leaving 11 bases between the germline ends.

The chain carries TRBV5-6 and TRBJ1-1; tentative D call: TRBD1 (5 bases). CDR1 is SGHDT and CDR2 is YYEEEE in the germline V gene. V shed 6 bases and J shed 7 bases, with 28 bases lying between them. The CDR3 contains 17 residues. The CDR3 DNA is TGTGCCAGCACCGCCACCCTCTACGAGACAGATAATTTTGAAGCTTTCTTT. It encodes CASTATLYETDNFEAFF. The variable domain in full, completed from reference TRBV5-6 and TRBJ1-1, reads DAGVTQSPTHLIKTRGQQVTLRCSPKSGHDTVSWYQQALGQGPQFIFQYYEEEERQRGNFPDRFSGHQFPNYSSELNVNALLLGDSALYLCASTATLYETDNFEAFFGQGTRLTVV.

The V and J genes are TRBV6-1 and TRBJ1-6; D unclear. This CDR3 region has 18 residues. Deletions cut 3 bases from V and 4 bases from J, with 19 bases between. Germline V gene data show CDR1 as MNHNS and CDR2 as SASEGT. The CDR3 DNA is TGTGCCAGCAGTGACGGGGTTCCAGGAGACCGGTATAATTCACCCCTCCACTTT. It codes for CASSDGVPGDRYNSPLHF.

V is TRBV18 and J is TRBJ1-1, with TRBD1 identical over 9 bases. Germline V gene sequence: CDR1 KGHSH, CDR2 LQKENI. The CDR3 length is 16 residues. The V and J ends lost 0 bases and 8 bases, in that order; junction bases with no gene match: 10. CDR3 loop: CASSPPGQGNRREAFF. DNA of the CDR3: TGTGCCAGCTCACCACCGGGACAGGGAAATAGGAGGGAAGCTTTCTTT.

The chain uses TRBV9 and TRBJ2-1; 10 bases match TRBD1. CDR1 and CDR2 from the germline V gene are SGDLS and YYNGEE. CDR3 length: 14 residues. The ends lost 7 bases at V and 5 bases at J; junction bases unmatched: 6. Written as DNA, the CDR3 is TGTGCCAGCGGGTTCGGGACAGGGGACAATGAGCAGTTCTTC. Translated, it gives CASGFGTGDNEQFF.

J is TRBJ2-2 and V is TRBV6-2 or TRBV6-3; D gene unclear. The CDR3 has 12 residues. Germline V gene lookup returns CDR1 MNHEY and CDR2 SVGEGT. Trimming stripped 5 bases from V and 5 bases from J, with 6 bases between. Here the CDR3 DNA reads TGTGCCAGCAGTAGAGGAACCGGGGAGCTGTTTTTT. Translated, it gives CASSRGTGELFF.

This clone was counted a single time. The rearrangement joins TRBV9 to TRBJ2-5; 8 positions agree with TRBD1. This CDR3 has 15 amino acids. J gave up 5 bases and V 3 bases, and 9 bases lay outside the gene matches. The germline V gene encodes CDR1 SGDLS and CDR2 YYNGEE. DNA for the CDR3: TGTGCCAGCAGCGAACAGGGGGTAAAATTGGAGACCCAGTACTTC. Translation gives CASSEQGVKLETQYF.

The chain uses TRBV30 and TRBJ2-7; possibly TRBD2 for D (5 bases). This CDR3 is 11 amino acids long. V dropped 2 bases and J dropped 12 bases, with 14 bases sitting between them. Germline CDR1 and CDR2: GTSNPN and SVGIG (reference sequence). The CDR3 reads CAWSPNRELYF. The CDR3 bases are TGTGCCTGGAGTCCCAATAGGGAGTTGTACTTC. Full variable domain (rest looked up from reference TRBV30 and TRBJ2-7): SQTIHQWPATLVQPVGSPLSLECTVEGTSNPNLYWYRQAAGRGLQLLFYSVGIGQISSEVPQNLSASRPQDRQFILSSKKLLLSDSGFYLCAWSPNRELYFGPGTRLTVT.

The chain joins TRBV28 to TRBJ2-7, with D perhaps TRBD1 (6 bases). Germline CDR1 reads MDHEN; CDR2 reads SYDVKM. V was pared by 5 bases and J by 7 bases, with 15 bases between. CDR3 size: 13 residues. The CDR3 loop is CASSPPGASEQYF. In DNA, the CDR3 is TGTGCCAGCAGTCCCCCAGGGGCCTCTGAGCAGTACTTC.

This sequence joins TRBV30 and TRBJ2-3, with TRBD2 identical over 11 bases. CDR1 is GTSNPN, CDR2 SVGIG, per germline (reference sequence). The V segment lost 0 bases and the J segment 11 bases; nucleotides outside the gene matches: 7. The CDR3 loop spans 14 amino acids. DNA of the CDR3: TGTGCCTGGAGTGTTACTAGCGGGAGACGAAGGCAGTATTTT. Translating it yields CAWSVTSGRRRQYF. The whole variable domain, remainder taken from reference TRBV30 and TRBJ2-3, is SQTIHQWPATLVQPVGSPLSLECTVEGTSNPNLYWYRQAAGRGLQLLFYSVGIGQISSEVPQNLSASRPQDRQFILSSKKLLLSDSGFYLCAWSVTSGRRRQYFGPGTRLTVL.

CDR3 sequence: CASSLQTGGVQPQHF. CDR3 DNA: TGCGCCAGCAGCCTCCAAACAGGGGGCGTTCAGCCCCAGCATTTT. V usage is TRBV4-3 and J usage is TRBJ1-5; 9 nucleotides match TRBD1. Germline V lookup: CDR1 LGHNA, CDR2 YSLEER. V trimming: 4 bases; J trimming: 6 bases; junction bases outside the gene matches: 7. CDR3 length: 15 amino acids.

The gene calls are TRBV6-5 and TRBJ2-4, with 7 positions matching TRBD1. Germline V gene lookup returns CDR1 MNHEY and CDR2 SVGAGI. The CDR3 totals 13 residues. V lost 5 bases to trimming and J lost 6 bases; unmatched junction nucleotides: 4. The chain's CDR3 is CASSKTGLNIQYF. The CDR3 DNA reads TGTGCCAGCAGTAAGACAGGGTTAAACATTCAGTACTTC.

This chain joins TRBV28 and TRBJ1-1; D remains unclear. From germline, CDR1 is MDHEN and CDR2 SYDVKM. The V end was cut by 4 bases, the J end by 7 bases, with 13 bases between. This CDR3 has 13 amino acids. CDR3 sequence (DNA): TGTGCCAGCAGTTCTCCGACTGAGAGTGAAGCTTTCTTT. Its protein product is CASSSPTESEAFF.